One and the same sample provided the 28 T cell receptor beta chains below, sequenced in a study of regulatory T cells in long-lasting Graves disease. Relying on iRepertoire HTBI primers and Arm-PCR of CDR3 regions, the team built TCR beta libraries. From the multiplex PCR reads, TCRdb called clonotypes with MiXCR, one entry per CDR3 protein. The sample holds some 320,000 distinct CDR3 sequences, 18% seen once. Specified time point: newly diagnosed GD, antithyroid drugs for less than 3 months. RNA extracted from PBMCs served as the sequencing template. Sequences were derived from peripheral blood mononuclear cells (PBMCs), sampled at new diagnosis, from a patient treated with antithyroid drugs. The origin of the receptors is a female donor with Graves disease.

This clonotype was counted a few times. The chain couples TRBV30 to TRBJ1-6; perhaps TRBD1 as D (6 bases). The germline V gene encodes CDR1 GTSNPN and CDR2 SVGIG (reference sequence). The length of the CDR3 is 15 residues. V was clipped by 2 bases and J by 5 bases, with 13 bases between them. In nucleotides, the CDR3 is TGTGCCTGGAGTTCCTGGACAGTAGATAATTCACCCCTCCACTTT. It codes for CAWSSWTVDNSPLHF.

The V gene is TRBV6-2 or TRBV6-3, the J gene TRBJ1-6; D ambiguous. The CDR3 sequence is 13 residues long. Trimming stripped 6 bases from V and 9 bases from J, with 12 bases between. CDR1 and CDR2 (germline): MNHEY, SVGEGT. The CDR3 coding sequence is TGTGCCAGCAGAGAGGTGTGGGTTTCACCCCTCCACTTT. Protein: CASREVWVSPLHF.

This clonotype was recorded many times. The chain combines TRBV28 with TRBJ2-3; unclear D gene. V lost 2 bases to trimming and J lost 5 bases, with 11 bases between them. This CDR3 contains 14 residues. Germline CDR1 and CDR2: MDHEN and SYDVKM. The CDR3 DNA follows: TGTGCCAGCAGTTTAAGGAGCGTGGAAGATACGCAGTATTTT. It yields the protein CASSLRSVEDTQYF.

This clonotype was recorded many times. The chain uses TRBV12-3 or TRBV12-4 and TRBJ2-2, with TRBD2 identical over 12 bases. CDR3 length equals 17 residues. V lost 7 bases, J lost 6 bases, and 12 bases stayed unmatched. CDR3 nucleotide sequence: TGTGCCAGCACTTTCTTTCGGACTAGCGGGGCCGCCGGGGAGCTGTTTTTT. This sequence encodes CASTFFRTSGAAGELFF.

The gene calls are TRBV2 and TRBJ1-2; possibly TRBD1 for D (6 bases). V gave up 6 bases and J gave up 5 bases, with 13 bases separating them. The CDR3 loop spans 13 amino acids. Germline V gene lookup returns CDR1 SNHLY and CDR2 FYNNEI. The CDR3 region has the DNA TGTGCCAGCAGCGGGGACACGGTTTATGGCTACACCTTC. It translates to CASSGDTVYGYTF.

This clonotype was picked up many times. The chain is built from TRBV29-1 and TRBJ2-7; tentatively, D is TRBD2 (5 bases). The length of the CDR3 is 14 residues. CDR1 is SQVTM and CDR2 is ANQGSEA in the germline V gene. V was cut by 5 bases and J by 5 bases, with 19 bases left in between. The CDR3: CSVSPPERPDEQYF. DNA of the CDR3: TGCAGCGTTAGTCCCCCGGAGCGGCCTGACGAGCAGTACTTC.

This clonotype came up many times. The chain uses TRBV14 and TRBJ2-1, with D possibly TRBD1 on 7 matching bases. The CDR3 loop spans 15 amino acids. Trimming took off 2 bases at V and 3 bases at J, with 11 bases between the two ends. Germline assignment: CDR1 SGHDN and CDR2 FVKESK. The CDR3 sequence: CASSQPGDSYNEQFF. Here the CDR3 DNA reads TGTGCCAGCAGCCAACCGGGGGACAGCTACAATGAGCAGTTCTTC. The full variable domain, completed using reference TRBV14 and TRBJ2-1, is EAGVTQFPSHSVIEKGQTVTLRCDPISGHDNLYWYRRVMGKEIKFLLHFVKESKQDESGMPNNRFLAERTGGTYSTLKVQPAELEDSGVYFCASSQPGDSYNEQFFGPGTRLTVL.

Only a few counts were recorded for this clonotype. J is TRBJ2-7 and V is TRBV4-1; 14 bases fit TRBD2. J gave up 2 bases and V 3 bases, and 3 bases lay outside the gene matches. CDR1 and CDR2 (germline): MGHRA, YSYEKL. CDR3 length: 16 amino acids. The CDR3 region has the DNA TGCGCCAGCAGCCAGGGACTAGCGGGAGCCACCTACGAGCAGTACTTC. This gives the protein CASSQGLAGATYEQYF.

The V and J genes are TRBV7-2 and TRBJ1-1, with D perhaps matching TRBD1 (6 bases). CDR3 length: 15 amino acids. Between the trimmed V and J ends, which lost 6 bases and 1 base, there was a span of 15 bases. Germline CDR1 SGHTA, CDR2 FQGNSA. The CDR3 loop is CASRPSGATNTEAFF. CDR3 sequence (DNA): TGTGCCAGCAGACCGTCGGGGGCCACGAACACTGAAGCTTTCTTT.

This clonotype appeared many times. V gene TRBV24-1 combines with J gene TRBJ1-5; D is undetermined. V dropped 3 bases and J dropped 0 bases, with 17 bases sitting between them. This CDR3 comprises 18 residues. Germline V gene lookup returns CDR1 KGHDR and CDR2 SFDVKD. CDR3 amino acids: CATSDTRTAKYSNQPQHF. The CDR3 nucleotides read TGTGCCACCAGTGATACCAGGACCGCCAAATATAGCAATCAGCCCCAGCATTTT.

The table lists this clonotype with many counts. V is TRBV6-1 and J is TRBJ1-2; D remains unclear. Trimming cost V 4 bases and J 5 bases, with 11 bases left between them. This CDR3 spans 13 amino acids. The germline CDR1 and CDR2 sequences are MNHNS and SASEGT. CDR3 DNA sequence: TGTGCCAGCAGTGGACCGAGCCCTTATGGCTACACCTTC. Its translation is CASSGPSPYGYTF.

This clonotype was found many times. The chain couples TRBV24-1 to TRBJ2-1; weak D call: TRBD2 (6 bases). V lost 5 bases and J 6 bases, leaving 16 bases between the germline ends. Germline CDR1 KGHDR, CDR2 SFDVKD. This CDR3 has 15 residues. This chain's CDR3 is CATSGAPGLSNEQFF. As DNA, the CDR3 is TGTGCCACCAGTGGTGCTCCGGGACTTAGCAATGAGCAGTTCTTC.

In this sample, this clonotype turned up many times. This rearrangement joins TRBV29-1 to TRBJ2-1, with 7 bases lining up with TRBD2. The CDR3 loop spans 14 amino acids. Germline V gene lookup returns CDR1 SQVTM and CDR2 ANQGSEA. With 7 bases clipped from V and 4 bases from J, the junction kept 10 bases outside the gene matches. The CDR3 is CSAPSAGVYNEQFF. CDR3 nucleotide sequence: TGCAGCGCTCCAAGCGCGGGGGTTTACAATGAGCAGTTCTTC.

This chain links TRBV11-1 with TRBJ2-4; perhaps TRBD1 as D (7 bases). Germline loops: CDR1 SGHAT, CDR2 FQDESV (reference sequence). The CDR3 sequence is 14 residues long. V was trimmed by 6 bases and J by 12 bases, leaving 21 bases between them. Here the CDR3 DNA reads TGTGCCAGCAGTTCTGCGCGGGACAGACCCTCTCAGTACTTC. Encoded protein: CASSSARDRPSQYF.

In its sample, this clonotype was seen many times. J is TRBJ1-2 and V is TRBV5-4; D is uncertain. The CDR3 spans 13 residues. V was trimmed by 7 bases and J by 4 bases, leaving 14 bases between them. Germline lookup yields CDR1 SGHNT and CDR2 YYREEE (reference sequence). CDR3 in DNA: TGTGCCAGCGGTCGACAAGAGAGCTATGGCTACACCTTC. The encoded protein is CASGRQESYGYTF.

This clonotype was recorded at least ten times. CDR3 residues: CASWEDRGALQPQHF. CDR3 coding DNA: TGTGCCAGCTGGGAGGACAGGGGGGCCTTGCAGCCCCAGCATTTT. This chain links TRBV6-1 with TRBJ1-5, with 10 bases that match TRBD1. CDR3 length equals 15 residues. Germline CDR1 is MNHNS and CDR2 is SASEGT. V lost 8 bases to trimming and J lost 7 bases; unmatched junction nucleotides: 11.

This clonotype came up many times. The chain links TRBV6-1 to TRBJ1-4, with D perhaps matching TRBD1 (6 bases). The CDR3 is 13 amino acids. Looked up from germline, CDR1 is MNHNS and CDR2 is SASEGT. Trimming removed 2 bases at V and 8 bases at J, with 9 bases between. CDR3 bases: TGTGCCAGCAGTGAAACAGGGCAGGAAAAACTGTTTTTT. This encodes CASSETGQEKLFF.

This rearrangement joins TRBV28 to TRBJ2-1; 9 nucleotides align to TRBD1. The CDR3 extends over 15 amino acids. From germline, CDR1 is MDHEN and CDR2 SYDVKM. V dropped 7 bases and J dropped 6; count of bases not matched to a gene: 10. As DNA, the CDR3 is TGTGCCAGCAACTCCGGGGGGACAGGGACCAATGAGCAGTTCTTC. Its protein product is CASNSGGTGTNEQFF.

This clonotype was counted a few times. At one end, the junction sequence differs from germline, possibly due to a read error. This chain joins TRBV5-1 and TRBJ1-5, with 11 nucleotides matching TRBD1. This CDR3 contains 16 residues. CDR1 is SGHRS, CDR2 YFSETQ, per germline. CDR3 coding DNA: TGTGCCAGCAGCTTGAGGACAGGGGGCGGGAATCAGCCCCAGCATTTT. Translation: CASSLRTGGGNQPQHF.

This clonotype has more than one count but fewer than ten. The gene calls are TRBV5-6 and TRBJ2-2, with 10 bases aligning to TRBD2. This CDR3 has 16 residues. Per germline, CDR1 SGHDT and CDR2 YYEEEE. Germline trimming cut 1 base from V and 7 bases from J; bases unmatched to any gene: 7. CDR3 nucleotides: TGTGCCAGCAGCTTGTACCTAGCGGGAGTTCTCGGGGAGCTGTTTTTT. Encoded protein: CASSLYLAGVLGELFF.

This clonotype was seen many times. The CDR3 coding sequence is TGTGCCAGTAGTGACCTACAGGGAATCACAGATACGCAGTATTTT. Translated: CASSDLQGITDTQYF. V gene TRBV19 combines with J gene TRBJ2-3; D perhaps matches TRBD1 (6 bases). V was shortened by 5 bases and J by 2 bases, with 14 bases between the two germline ends. Per the germline V gene, CDR1 is LNHDA and CDR2 is SQIVND (reference sequence). The CDR3 is 15 residues long.

This clonotype was recorded many times. The chain links TRBV11-2 to TRBJ1-3; TRBD1 might be the D (5 bases). The CDR3 has 16 amino acids. Germline V gene sequence: CDR1 SGHAT, CDR2 FQNNGV. Trimming stripped 3 bases from V and 0 bases from J, with 12 bases between. The CDR3 DNA sequence: TGTGCCAGCAGCTTGTCAGGGACCTACTCTGGAAACACCATATATTTT. As protein: CASSLSGTYSGNTIYF.

This clonotype came up many times. The J gene is TRBJ2-1, the V gene TRBV11-3; TRBD2 agrees at 12 bases. This CDR3 is built from 14 residues. Germline V CDR1 and CDR2: SGHNT, YENEEA. The ends lost 5 bases at V and 7 bases at J; junction bases unmatched: 3. The CDR3 loop reads CASSLAGGGNEQFF. The CDR3 DNA reads TGTGCCAGCAGCCTAGCGGGAGGGGGTAATGAGCAGTTCTTC.

The table lists this clonotype with many counts. The chain uses TRBV5-1 and TRBJ2-1; 10 nucleotides agree with TRBD2. V was clipped by 0 bases and J by 6 bases; unmatched bases: 6. Germline CDR1 reads SGHRS; CDR2 reads YFSETQ. The CDR3 has 16 residues. In DNA, the CDR3 is TGCGCCAGCAGCTTGGTTCTAGCGGGAGTGCTCAATGAGCAGTTCTTC. Translated, it gives CASSLVLAGVLNEQFF.

The chain carries TRBV6-1 and TRBJ1-1, with D hard to call. The CDR3 has 14 amino acids. V was clipped by 2 bases and J by 0 bases, with 7 bases between them. Germline values: CDR1 MNHNS, CDR2 SASEGT. The CDR3 region has the DNA TGTGCCAGCAGTGAACGGGGTATGAACACTGAAGCTTTCTTT. Encoded protein: CASSERGMNTEAFF.

This sequence joins TRBV7-9 and TRBJ1-4; no definite D call. This CDR3 is 15 amino acids long. In germline, CDR1 is SEHNR, CDR2 FQNEAQ (reference sequence). The V end was cut by 5 bases, the J end by 5 bases, with 15 bases between. In DNA form, the CDR3 reads TGTGCCAGCAGCGACCCCACAGAATTAAATGAAAAACTGTTTTTT. Its protein product is CASSDPTELNEKLFF.

The chain recombines TRBV30 with TRBJ1-1; TRBD1 agrees at 8 bases. Germline V CDR1 and CDR2: GTSNPN, SVGIG (reference sequence). The CDR3 sequence is 12 residues long. The J segment lost 6 bases and the V segment lost 4 bases, leaving 4 bases of the junction unmatched. The CDR3, as DNA: TGTGCCTGGACTGCGGGACAGGCTGAAGCTTTCTTT. Its translation: CAWTAGQAEAFF. The full variable domain, completed using reference TRBV30 and TRBJ1-1, is SQTIHQWPATLVQPVGSPLSLECTVEGTSNPNLYWYRQAAGRGLQLLFYSVGIGQISSEVPQNLSASRPQDRQFILSSKKLLLSDSGFYLCAWTAGQAEAFFGQGTRLTVV.

The V gene is TRBV19, the J gene TRBJ1-5, with a possible D match to TRBD1 (5 bases). V lost 6 bases and J lost 1, with 16 bases in between. Germline CDR1 LNHDA, CDR2 SQIVND (reference sequence). The length of the CDR3 is 16 residues. As DNA, the CDR3 is TGTGCCAGTAGCCAAGCGAACCGGGGGAGCAATCAGCCCCAGCATTTT. This encodes CASSQANRGSNQPQHF.